This T cell receptor (beta chain) was obtained from a study of regulatory T cells in long-lasting Graves disease. Study-level results: Since the sample size was small, accuracy may have been reduced. TRBV28, TRBJ1-2 and TRBJ2-5 were favored in persistent disease.

Indicated time point: newly diagnosed GD, antithyroid drugs for less than 3 months. Isolated PBMC RNA provided the starting material for the TCR library. Arm-PCR of CDR3 regions with iRepertoire HTBI primers generated TCR beta libraries. TCRdb processed the multiplex PCR reads anew with MiXCR; each CDR3 protein has one entry. The sample shows hundreds of thousands of distinct CDR3 sequences, approximately 16% of them seen only once. This clonotype was detected many times. No antigen is known for it. The CDR3 runs 16 residues. The V gene's germline CDR1 is MDHEN and CDR2 SYDVKM. V shed 5 bases and J shed 8 bases, with 22 bases lying between them. Separately, the same data were catalogued under a study of T cells in Graves' hyperthyroidism and ophthalmopathy.

The sequence was collected from a woman aged 30 to 39 with Graves disease. The sample in question was peripheral blood mononuclear cells (PBMCs), obtained at new diagnosis, from a patient treated with antithyroid drugs. The chain carries TRBV28 and TRBJ2-1; either TRBD1 or TRBD2 may supply D (5 bases each). The CDR3 bases are TGTGCCAGCAGTATGACTTGGGACCGGGGTGGGGATGAGCAGTTCTTC. Translating gives CASSMTWDRGGDEQFF.